This note documents a single T cell receptor (beta chain) sequence. Its specificity is unknown. Noted treatment: about 20 received Ad26.COV2.S at low or high dose, single or two shots; 5 received placebo; per-sample allocation not given. Collection of the samples took place on day 63 after the first injection of vaccine or placebo. In Boston, an adult donor aged 18-55 years took part. This sample is part of a study of Ad26.COV2.S vaccination and SARS-CoV-2 variants. In the study overall: The donor was enrolled in the Ad26.COV2.S arm of the COV1001 trial. Participants got Ad26.COV2.S intramuscularly, once or twice 56 days apart.

Produced via immunoSEQ multiplex PCR; TCRdb's table is partial and in-frame only. The data show roughly 350,000 clones, with less than 90% seen just once and about 10% held by the top ten. Germline-derived CDR1 and CDR2 are SGHAT and FQNNGV. The CDR3 spans 19 residues. With V trimmed by 5 bases and J by 0 bases, 18 bases remained unmatched. General study findings and limits: Assessments of TCR breadth and depth may have underestimated the total T cell responses.

Material: peripheral blood, obtained in a trial of Ad26.COV2.S vaccine versus placebo. The chain combines TRBV11-2 with TRBJ1-2; 7 bases fit TRBD1. This clonotype was obtained from a person aged 18-60 years who received the Ad26.COV2.S COVID-19 vaccine or a placebo. The CDR3 DNA is TGTGCCAGCAGCCAGTATCCGGGGGGACAGCCCCAAGCTAACTATGGCTACACCTTC. This codes for CASSQYPGGQPQANYGYTF.